This record concerns one TCR beta chain sequence. The data are from a study of siplizumab effects on memory and regulatory T cells. Germline CDR1 KGHSH, CDR2 LQKENI. CDR3 size: 16 residues. V lost 6 bases, J lost 5 bases, and 11 bases stayed unmatched. Sequencing used immunoSEQ multiplex PCR; TCRdb keeps in-frame clones, though not all of them. The sample lists tens of thousands of clones, 94% occurring once. Material for sequencing was non-Treg CD4+ T cells sorted from blood. This sequence was found in a human donor in good health. The V call is TRBV18, the J call TRBJ1-1; 11 nucleotides align to TRBD1. This CDR3 is CASSPGTGGLGTEAFF. The CDR3 DNA follows: TGTGCCAGCTCTCCCGGGACAGGGGGATTGGGGACTGAAGCTTTCTTT.